This T cell receptor (beta chain) appears in the sequencing data of a study of T cell clones after liver transplantation. Assay used: immunoSEQ multiplex PCR; TCRdb lists only in-frame clones, some missing. Altogether 60,000 or so clones are present, more than 70% being singletons, with the ten largest covering 8% to 10%. From germline, CDR1 is MNHNS and CDR2 SASEGT. With 9 bases removed from V and 1 base from J, the gap between germline ends came to 13 bases. This CDR3 spans 14 amino acids. Sequenced material: CD4+ T cells from blood, taken at the 22-month timepoint. The genes are TRBV6-1 and TRBJ1-3; no definite D call. This sequence originates from a human patient who received a liver transplant. T cells may partly derive from the graft donor. CDR3 nucleotides: TGTGCCAGTAATAAACCGGGATCTGGAAACACCATATATTTT. Translation gives CASNKPGSGNTIYF.